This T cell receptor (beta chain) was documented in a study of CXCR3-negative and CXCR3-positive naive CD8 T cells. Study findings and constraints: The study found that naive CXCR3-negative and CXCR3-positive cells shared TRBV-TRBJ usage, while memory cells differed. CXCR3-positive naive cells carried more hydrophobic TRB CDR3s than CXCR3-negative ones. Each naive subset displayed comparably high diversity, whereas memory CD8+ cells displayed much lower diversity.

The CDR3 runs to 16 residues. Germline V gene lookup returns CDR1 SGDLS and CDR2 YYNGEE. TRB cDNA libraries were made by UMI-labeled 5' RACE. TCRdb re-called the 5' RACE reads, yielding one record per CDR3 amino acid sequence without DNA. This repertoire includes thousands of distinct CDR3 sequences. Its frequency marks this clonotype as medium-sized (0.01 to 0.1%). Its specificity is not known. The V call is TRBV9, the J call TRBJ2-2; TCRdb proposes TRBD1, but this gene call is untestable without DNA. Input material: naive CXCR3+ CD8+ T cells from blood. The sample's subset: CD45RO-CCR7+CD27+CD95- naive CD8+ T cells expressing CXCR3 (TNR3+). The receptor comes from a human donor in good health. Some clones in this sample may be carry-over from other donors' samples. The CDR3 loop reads CASSAQGGSNTGELFF.